This is a list of T cell receptor beta chains from one sample in a study of blood T cell repertoires in COVID-19. Libraries were prepared by immunoSEQ multiplex PCR; TCRdb keeps only in-frame clonotypes and omits some of them. The table records about 26,000 clones, under 90% of them present only once. The sample taken for sequencing was peripheral blood. Receptors originate from a human donor in a cohort sampled during active COVID-19. CDR3s include the opening cysteine and the closing phenylalanine or tryptophan. D genes are given only for firm matches. Clone sizes are given selectively: once, few, many, or a class where the clone is expanded.

clone_size d_call j_call v_call cdr3_nt cdr3_aa
- TRBD2 TRBJ2-1 TRBV18 TGTGCCAGCTCACCAGCAGGAGCGGGAGGTGGGAATGAGCAGTTCTTC CASSPAGAGGGNEQFF
- TRBD1 TRBJ1-2 TRBV4-1 TGCGCCAGCAGCCTAGGACAGGGGTATGGCTACACCTTC CASSLGQGYGYTF
- - TRBJ2-5 TRBV11-2 TGTGCCAGCAGCTCGGAAGAGACCCAGTACTTC CASSSEETQYF
- - TRBJ1-1 TRBV15 TGTGCCACCAGCAGAGCTCCTACCGGGTACACTGAAGCTTTCTTT CATSRAPTGYTEAFF
- - TRBJ2-3 TRBV13 TGTGCCAGCAGCTTAGAGGCTAGTCGGACAGATACGCAGTATTTT CASSLEASRTDTQYF
- - TRBJ2-7 TRBV5-4 TGTGCCAGCAGCTCGGGACACACCTACGAGCAGTACTTC CASSSGHTYEQYF
- - TRBJ2-6 TRBV3-1/TRBV3-2 TGTGCCAGCAGCCAAGGGCCCCATGGGGCCAACGTCCTGACTTTC CASSQGPHGANVLTF
- - TRBJ1-5 TRBV5-1 TGCGCCAGCAGCTTGTCGGGGGGCAGTCAGCCCCAGCATTTT CASSLSGGSQPQHF
- TRBD2 TRBJ2-3 TRBV5-1 TGCGCCAGCAGCCCCTCCGGGACTAGCGGGGGGGCAAAAGATACGCAGTATTTT CASSPSGTSGGAKDTQYF
- - TRBJ2-2 TRBV11-2 TGTGCCAGCAGCCCCCCGGGGGACACCGGGGAGCTGTTTTTT CASSPPGDTGELFF
- - TRBJ2-2 TRBV5-4 TGTGCCAGCAGCTTCGGGGGATTCGCCGGGGAGCTGTTTTTT CASSFGGFAGELFF
- - TRBJ1-3 TRBV19 TGTGCCAGTAGTACTAACAGGAGTCCCTCTGGAAACACCATATATTTT CASSTNRSPSGNTIYF
- - TRBJ2-2 TRBV7-2 TGTGCCAGCAGCCCCATCGGAGGCGGGGAGCTGTTTTTT CASSPIGGGELFF
- TRBD2 TRBJ2-3 TRBV7-8 TGTGCCAGCAGCGAGACTAGCGGGAGGTCAGATACGCAGTATTTT CASSETSGRSDTQYF
- TRBD1 TRBJ2-3 TRBV3-1/TRBV3-2 TGTGCCAGCGGGGACAGGGCTAGCACAGATACGCAGTATTTT CASGDRASTDTQYF
- - TRBJ2-5 TRBV10-3 TGTGCCACGGCTGACCGGGACACGAGAACGGAAGAGACCCAGTACTTC CATADRDTRTEETQYF
- - TRBJ1-1 TRBV5-6 TGTGCCAGCAACAGGATGGACCGGGAAGCTTTCTTT CASNRMDREAFF
- TRBD2 TRBJ2-5 TRBV5-6 TGTGCCAGCAGCTTCGCGGGGGGCGGGGAGACCCAGTACTTC CASSFAGGGETQYF
- TRBD1 TRBJ1-6 TRBV7-8 TGTGCCAGCAGCCCTCCGGGACAGTTAAGTTCACCCCTCCACTTT CASSPPGQLSSPLHF
- - TRBJ2-7 TRBV5-1 TGCGCCAGCAGCTCCGGAGCCTACGAGCAGTACTTC CASSSGAYEQYF
- - TRBJ1-5 TRBV28 TGTGCCAGCGGATTTCAGGGTAGCAATCAGCCCCAGCATTTT CASGFQGSNQPQHF
- - TRBJ2-1 TRBV5-6 TGTGCCAGCACCCTTACCGGGACTCCTTCCTACAATGAGCAGTTCTTC CASTLTGTPSYNEQFF
- - TRBJ1-1 TRBV4-2 TGTGCCAGCAGCCAAGCTGGGTGGACAGATGAAGCTTTCTTT CASSQAGWTDEAFF
- TRBD1 TRBJ1-2 TRBV6-5 TGTGCCAGCAGTTACTCCAGACAGGGCAAAGGCTACACCTTC CASSYSRQGKGYTF
once - TRBJ2-6 TRBV4-3 TGCGCCAGCAGCCAAGATCAGTCCTCCTCTGGGGCCAACGTCCTGACTTTC CASSQDQSSSGANVLTF
- TRBD2 TRBJ2-1 TRBV9 TGTGCCAGCAGCACATCGGTAGCGGGGGGCTCGAATGAGCAGTTCTTC CASSTSVAGGSNEQFF
- TRBD1 TRBJ2-7 TRBV2 TGTGCCAGCAAGCTTGGACAGGGAAACGAGCAGTACTTC CASKLGQGNEQYF
- TRBD1 TRBJ1-4 TRBV6-4 TGTGCCAGCAAGATCCGGGACAGGGTCGAAAAACTGTTTTTT CASKIRDRVEKLFF
once - TRBJ1-1 TRBV19 TGTGCCAGTAGGCGTCGCGGGGGTGGTTTTGGAGCTTTCTTT CASRRRGGGFGAFF
- TRBD1 TRBJ1-1 TRBV19 TGTGCCAGTAGCTCCCGACAGGGGAACACTGAAGCTTTCTTT CASSSRQGNTEAFF
- TRBD2 TRBJ2-2 TRBV5-1 TGCGCCAGCAGCTCCGGGACTAGCGGGGGGGCCGGGGAGCTGTTTTTT CASSSGTSGGAGELFF
once - TRBJ1-4 TRBV11-2 TGTGCCAGCAGCTTCCGGGGGGGCTTTAATGAAAAACTGTTTTTT CASSFRGGFNEKLFF
- TRBD1 TRBJ2-7 TRBV6-5 TGTGCCAGCAACCGACAGGGGAGCTCCTACGAGCAGTACTTC CASNRQGSSYEQYF
- - TRBJ2-3 TRBV12-3/TRBV12-4 TGTGCCAGCGGCTACGGGAGCACAGATACGCAGTATTTT CASGYGSTDTQYF
- - TRBJ2-7 TRBV12-5 TGTGCTAGTGGTTTGAGCCCTGCGGGGGCCTCCTACGAGCAGTACTTC CASGLSPAGASYEQYF
once - TRBJ1-2 TRBV6-2/TRBV6-3 TGTGCCAGCAGTTTGACAGTCTATGGCTACACCTTC CASSLTVYGYTF
- - TRBJ2-2 TRBV5-4 TGTGCCAGCAGCTTTCAATCGGTGAACACCGGGGAGCTGTTTTTT CASSFQSVNTGELFF
- - TRBJ2-7 TRBV18 TGTGCCAGCTCACCACTTGCAGGGGAGTGGGAGCAGTACTTC CASSPLAGEWEQYF
- TRBD1 TRBJ2-1 TRBV10-3 TGTGCCATCAGTGAGCCACCGGGACAGGGGAAGACTGAGCAGTTCTTC CAISEPPGQGKTEQFF
- - TRBJ1-5 TRBV5-4 TGTGCCAGCAGCAGCCGGCCGGGGGGGGCTCAGCCCCAGCATTTT CASSSRPGGAQPQHF
once - TRBJ2-7 TRBV2 TGTGCCAGCAGACCTAGACTAAGCCCTTACGAGCAGTACTTC CASRPRLSPYEQYF
- - TRBJ1-2 TRBV12-3/TRBV12-4 TGTGCCAGCAGTTTAGACAGGGAGAATGGCTACACCTTC CASSLDRENGYTF
- TRBD1 TRBJ2-2 TRBV28 TGTGCCAGCAGTTTCACAGGGGGCGACACCGGGGAGCTGTTTTTT CASSFTGGDTGELFF
- TRBD1 TRBJ1-1 TRBV29-1 TGCAGCGTTTGGGGGACAGGGAACACTGAAGCTTTCTTT CSVWGTGNTEAFF
- - TRBJ2-7 TRBV28 TGTGCCAGCACCGACCTCTACAGCGAGCAGTACTTC CASTDLYSEQYF
- - TRBJ2-2 TRBV9 TGTGCCAGCAGCGTATTCGGGACAATGGACCTTCAGCTGTTTTTT CASSVFGTMDLQLFF
- - TRBJ1-5 TRBV6-1 TGTGCCAGCAGTGAAGCGCTGGCAGGGAATCAGCCCCAGCATTTT CASSEALAGNQPQHF
- TRBD1 TRBJ2-1 TRBV5-1 TGCGCCAGCAGCCCCGGGACAGGGGGTGGGAATGAGCAGTTCTTC CASSPGTGGGNEQFF
- - TRBJ1-3 TRBV3-1/TRBV3-2 TGTGCCAGCAGCCAAACCGAGGTCTCTGGAAACACCATATATTTT CASSQTEVSGNTIYF
- TRBD1 TRBJ1-4 TRBV27 TGTGCCAGCAGCGGGGACAGGGGGGTTTTT CASSGDRGVF
- TRBD1 TRBJ2-7 TRBV7-9 TGTGCCAGCAGCGTAGCTAGGACAGGGTCCTACGAGCAGTACTTC CASSVARTGSYEQYF